This TCR beta chain came from a study of response to subunit inactivated influenza vaccine. Findings of the study overall: Authors suggested that a seasonal influenza vaccination recruits few new T cells each time.

CDR3 length: 13 residues. V lost 4 bases and J lost 5, with 9 bases in between. CDR1 is MNHNS, CDR2 SASEGT, per germline. This clonotype was counted only a few times. Its antigen is unknown. TCRdb itself ran the RT-PCR reads through MiXCR, one entry per CDR3 protein. The repertoire holds around 170,000 distinct CDR3 sequences, roughly 10% seen once, with roughly 40% in the top ten. The chain carries TRBV6-1 and TRBJ1-5; maybe TRBD1 (5 bases). Source: CD8+ T cells sorted from PBMCs, taken less than 30 months after vaccination. This clonotype originated in a man between 50 and 75 years old who received an inactivated influenza vaccine. CDR3 region: CASSGAGYQPQHF. As DNA, the CDR3 is TGTGCCAGCAGTGGGGCAGGGTATCAGCCCCAGCATTTT.